This T cell receptor (beta chain) emerged from a study of T cells in tuberculosis. This table comes from immunoSEQ multiplex PCR, and its TCRdb copy is limited to in-frame clones, with some not included. The sample contains about 20,000 clones, around 91% of which appear only once. The CDR3 spans 15 residues. V was pared by 0 bases and J by 4 bases, with 6 bases of the junction left unmatched. CDR1 SGHRS and CDR2 YFSETQ come from the germline V gene. Overall study results and limits: A GMM-specific repertoire classifier reached about 89% accuracy, AUROC over 0.85. Samples were chosen by availability of cryopreserved specimens.

Notes on this clone: Its antigen is not identified.

The receptor comes from a donor aged 5-35 years with latent tuberculosis or without tuberculosis infection. Sequencing input: PBMCs. This chain links TRBV5-1 with TRBJ2-7, with TRBD2 identical over 8 bases. The CDR3 here is CASSLEIAGRYEQYF. CDR3 DNA: TGCGCCAGCAGCTTGGAAATAGCGGGGCGGTACGAGCAGTACTTC.